This TCR beta chain was captured in a study of blood T cell repertoires in COVID-19. Overall study context: Some COVID-19 samples were acute and others convalescent; all came from the United States, Italy and Spain. Nucleic acid was either cDNA or gDNA, and it came from T cells, B-cell-depleted T cells, or PBMCs.

This CDR3 is built from 13 residues. The germline V gene has CDR1 MDHEN and CDR2 SYDVKM. V was pared by 9 bases and J by 2 bases, with 14 bases between. Original handling: Amplification with reference gene primers provided the estimates of nucleated cell counts. Here immunoSEQ multiplex PCR was the method, and the copy in TCRdb shows in-frame clones only, minus some. V, J and clone size derive from that table, while D and trimming were established from the DNA sequence. The sample yields some 91,000 clones, around four fifths seen once. This rearrangement joins TRBV28 to TRBJ2-7; D uncertain. This TCR derives from a human donor in a cohort sampled during active COVID-19. What was sequenced was peripheral blood. CDR3 sequence: CASVGGITYEQYF. CDR3 bases: TGTGCCAGTGTTGGCGGCATCACCTACGAGCAGTACTTC. Full variable domain (missing parts from reference TRBV28 and TRBJ2-7): DVKVTQSSRYLVKRTGEKVFLECVQDMDHENMFWYRQDPGLGLRLIYFSYDVKMKEKGDIPEGYSVSREKKERFSLILESASTNQTSMYLCASVGGITYEQYFGPGTRLTVT.